This T cell receptor (beta chain) emerged from a study of neurological immune-mediated disorders. TCRdb reprocessed the 5' RACE reads via MiXCR and lists one record per CDR3 protein. Of 75,000 to 95,000 distinct CDR3 sequences listed, roughly 18% are singletons. Comments on this clonotype: A much larger clone lies a single base off, so this may be a read error. Because the CDR3 is missing its conserved closing phenylalanine or tryptophan, this is likely a read error.

Germline V CDR1 and CDR2: MDHEN, SYDVKM. V was cut by 6 bases and J by 4 bases, with 12 bases left in between. This CDR3 has 13 amino acids. This TCR was sampled from a woman in her forties in good health. The chain recombines TRBV28 with TRBJ1-1; tentatively, D is TRBD1 (5 bases). The specimen sequenced was PBMCs. CDR3 region: CASSKGDRTEAFL. The CDR3 nucleotides read TGTGCCAGCAGCAAAGGGGACCGCACTGAAGCTTTCTTA.